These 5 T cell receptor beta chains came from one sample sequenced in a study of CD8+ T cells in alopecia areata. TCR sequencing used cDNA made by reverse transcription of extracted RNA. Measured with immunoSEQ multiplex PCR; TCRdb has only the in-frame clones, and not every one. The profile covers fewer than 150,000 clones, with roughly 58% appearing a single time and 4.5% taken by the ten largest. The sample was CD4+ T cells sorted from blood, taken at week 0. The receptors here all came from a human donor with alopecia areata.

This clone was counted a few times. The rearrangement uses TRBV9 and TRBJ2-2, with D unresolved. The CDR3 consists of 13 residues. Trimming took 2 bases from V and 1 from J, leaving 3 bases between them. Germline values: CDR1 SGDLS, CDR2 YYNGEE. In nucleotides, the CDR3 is TGTGCCAGCAGCGTGGAGAACACCGGGGAGCTGTTTTTT. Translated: CASSVENTGELFF.

Here the CDR3 reads CASRTLREGTDTQYF. The CDR3 bases are TGTGCCAGCAGGACTTTGCGCGAAGGCACAGATACGCAGTATTTT. The rearrangement links TRBV6-5 to TRBJ2-3, with no clear D. In germline, CDR1 is MNHEY, CDR2 SVGAGI. The CDR3 contains 15 residues. Trimming shortened V by 6 bases and J by 1 base, and 14 bases separated the two germline ends.

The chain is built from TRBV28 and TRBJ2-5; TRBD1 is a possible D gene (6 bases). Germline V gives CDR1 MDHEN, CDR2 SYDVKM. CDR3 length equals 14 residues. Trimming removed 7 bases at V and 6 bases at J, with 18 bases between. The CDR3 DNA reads TGTGCCAGCACCCTTCTTGTGGGGGCTCAGACCCAGTACTTC. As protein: CASTLLVGAQTQYF. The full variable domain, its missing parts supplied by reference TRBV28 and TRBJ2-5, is DVKVTQSSRYLVKRTGEKVFLECVQDMDHENMFWYRQDPGLGLRLIYFSYDVKMKEKGDIPEGYSVSREKKERFSLILESASTNQTSMYLCASTLLVGAQTQYFGPGTRLLVL.

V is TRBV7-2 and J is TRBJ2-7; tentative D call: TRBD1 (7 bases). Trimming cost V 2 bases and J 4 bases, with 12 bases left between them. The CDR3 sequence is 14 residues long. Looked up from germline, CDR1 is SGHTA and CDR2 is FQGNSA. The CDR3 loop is CASSLQGGGYEQYF. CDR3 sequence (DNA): TGTGCCAGCAGCTTACAGGGGGGTGGGTACGAGCAGTACTTC.

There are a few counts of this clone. The CDR3 loop reads CASRRTRPNTGELFF. Written as DNA, the CDR3 is TGTGCCAGTAGGAGGACTAGACCTAACACCGGGGAGCTGTTTTTT. The genes are TRBV19 and TRBJ2-2, with TRBD2 matching over 7 bases. Trimming took 6 bases from V and 2 from J; bases not matched to a gene: 6. CDR1 and CDR2 (germline): LNHDA, SQIVND (reference sequence). The length of the CDR3 is 15 residues.